A single sample gave rise to the 15 T cell receptor beta chains below, sequenced in a study of spatial heterogeneity in lung cancer. General observations from the study: In tumors, expanded intratumoral alpha and beta TCR counts tracked mutation counts.

TCRdb analysed the 5' RACE reads with MiXCR anew, one entry per CDR3 protein. The data hold 750 to 950 distinct CDR3 sequences, with over 13% observed a single time. Regarding time point: sample taken at primary tumor resection. The antigens for these receptors are not known. The sample here was lung tumor tissue, taken at surgery. All receptors come from a male donor with early-stage non-small cell lung cancer.

This clonotype was detected a few times. The chain employs TRBV10-3 and TRBJ2-3, with unresolved D. The V gene's germline CDR1 is ENHRY and CDR2 SYGVKD. The length of the CDR3 is 11 residues. The CDR3: CAAASTDTQYF. The CDR3 nucleotides read TGTGCGGCCGCCAGCACAGATACGCAGTATTTT.

This clonotype is classed as medium-sized (0.01 to 0.1%). The chain employs TRBV15 and TRBJ2-3, with 7 bases matching TRBD2. CDR3 length: 16 residues. Germline CDR1 reads LNHNV; CDR2 reads YYDKDF (reference sequence). V was pared by 0 bases and J by 0 bases, with 3 bases of the junction left unmatched. CDR3 sequence reads: CATSREGGGSTDTQYF. In DNA, the CDR3 is TGTGCCACCAGCAGAGAGGGCGGGGGTAGCACAGATACGCAGTATTTT.

This clonotype is large by share. The J gene is TRBJ1-4, the V gene TRBV30, with a weak D call TRBD1 (6 bases). V lost 3 bases, J lost 7 bases, and 18 bases lay in between. The CDR3 loop spans 15 amino acids. Per the germline V gene, CDR1 is GTSNPN and CDR2 is SVGIG (reference sequence). The CDR3: CAWSVPRGGGEKLFF. The CDR3 DNA sequence: TGTGCCTGGAGCGTCCCTAGGGGGGGCGGTGAAAAACTGTTTTTT.

This clonotype is termed medium-sized (0.01 to 0.1%). V gene TRBV9 combines with J gene TRBJ2-7; maybe TRBD1 (5 bases). The CDR3 has 11 amino acids. The germline V and J ends were trimmed by 5 bases and 7 bases, with 10 bases remaining between them. CDR1 and CDR2 (germline): SGDLS, YYNGEE. This CDR3 is CASSQGGEQYF. The CDR3 coding sequence is TGTGCCAGCAGTCAGGGTGGTGAGCAGTACTTC.

This clonotype is large in the sample. V and J are TRBV13 and TRBJ2-3; 12 bases are shared with TRBD2. The V gene's germline CDR1 is PRHDT and CDR2 FYEKMQ (reference sequence). The CDR3 consists of 16 residues. V lost 4 bases and J lost 8; bases outside the gene matches: 10. CDR3 bases: TGTGCCAGCAGCTACTTGACTAGCGGGGGCGGTCCTACGCAGTATTTT. Amino acid sequence: CASSYLTSGGGPTQYF.

The gene calls are TRBV11-2 and TRBJ2-1; D might be TRBD2 (5 bases). This CDR3 region has 14 residues. V lost 1 base and J 3 bases, leaving 7 bases between the germline ends. CDR1 is SGHAT, CDR2 FQNNGV, per germline. CDR3 in amino acids: CASSLGRDYNEQFF. DNA of the CDR3: TGTGCCAGCAGCTTAGGACGGGACTACAATGAGCAGTTCTTC.

This clonotype appeared a few times. The V and J genes are TRBV5-1 and TRBJ2-3; D unresolved. V lost 0 bases to trimming and J lost 2 bases, with 13 bases between them. The CDR3 covers 16 residues. In germline, CDR1 is SGHRS, CDR2 YFSETQ. CDR3 nucleotides: TGCGCCAGCAGCTTGGGACCTCAGACGCTCACAGATACGCAGTATTTT. Translated: CASSLGPQTLTDTQYF.

This clonotype is large. The chain employs TRBV18 and TRBJ1-1; no clear D gene. V gave up 3 bases and J gave up 1 base, with 3 bases separating them. Germline CDR1 and CDR2: KGHSH and LQKENI. CDR3 size: 12 residues. CDR3 sequence: CASSPTNTEAFF. The DNA for the CDR3 is TGTGCCAGCTCACCTACGAACACTGAAGCTTTCTTT.

The chain has TRBV28 and TRBJ2-7, with 9 bases identical to TRBD1. The length of the CDR3 is 14 residues. CDR1 MDHEN and CDR2 SYDVKM come from the germline V gene. Trimming at V came to 5 bases and at J to 3 bases, leaving 5 bases not matched to a gene. The CDR3 sequence: CASSPGTGNYEQYF. The CDR3 DNA reads as TGTGCCAGCAGTCCAGGGACAGGGAACTACGAGCAGTACTTC.

The rearrangement links TRBV27 to TRBJ2-7, with D possibly matching TRBD1 (5 bases). The CDR3 has 12 residues. Germline CDR1 MNHEY, CDR2 SMNVEV (reference sequence). V was clipped by 9 bases and J by 1 base, with 10 bases between them. Here the CDR3 DNA reads TGTGCCAGTATGACAGAGTCCTACGAGCAGTACTTC. It encodes CASMTESYEQYF.

This rearrangement joins TRBV7-8 to TRBJ1-2, with D maybe TRBD1 (5 bases). Trimming removed 7 bases from V and 4 bases from J, with 13 bases in between. Germline V gives CDR1 SGHVS, CDR2 FQNEAQ. This CDR3 region has 13 residues. The CDR3 here is CASTKDTGYGYTF. DNA of the CDR3: TGTGCCAGCACCAAGGACACGGGCTATGGCTACACCTTC.

This clonotype is judged large (0.1 to 1%). This chain uses TRBV6-5 with TRBJ2-5; 10 positions agree with TRBD2. The CDR3 spans 17 residues. V was clipped by 4 bases and J by 3 bases; unmatched bases: 11. Germline V CDR1 and CDR2: MNHEY, SVGAGI. The CDR3 loop is CASSSDGLAVYKETQYF. The CDR3 region has the DNA TGTGCCAGCAGTTCGGATGGACTAGCGGTTTATAAAGAGACCCAGTACTTC.

The J gene is TRBJ2-7, the V gene TRBV5-1; tentative D call: TRBD2 (6 bases). With 4 bases removed from V and 0 bases from J, the gap between germline ends came to 17 bases. Germline V CDR1 and CDR2: SGHRS, YFSETQ. The CDR3 runs 16 residues. The CDR3 is CASSPSPDGGSYEQYF. As DNA, the CDR3 is TGCGCCAGCAGCCCGAGCCCTGACGGGGGCTCCTACGAGCAGTACTTC.

In its sample, this clonotype is medium-sized (0.01 to 0.1%). V usage is TRBV7-9 and J usage is TRBJ2-5, with TRBD1 as a possible D gene (5 bases). Trimming shortened V by 3 bases and J by 2 bases, and 7 bases separated the two germline ends. This CDR3 region has 13 residues. Germline loops: CDR1 SEHNR, CDR2 FQNEAQ (reference sequence). DNA for the CDR3: TGTGCCAGCAGCTTCAACAGGCAAGAGACCCAGTACTTC. Translated: CASSFNRQETQYF.

This clonotype is deemed large. The chain links TRBV6-6 to TRBJ2-2, with 9 bases identical to TRBD1. The J segment lost 5 bases and the V segment lost 4 bases, leaving 5 bases of the junction unmatched. The CDR3 is made up of 15 amino acids. The V gene's germline CDR1 is MNHNY and CDR2 SVGAGI (reference sequence). CDR3 sequence (DNA): TGTGCCAGCAGTTTCGACAGGGGGAGAACCGGGGAGCTGTTTTTT. This gives the protein CASSFDRGRTGELFF.